The clone carrying this TCR beta chain was observed a handful of times. Its matching antigen is unknown. From germline, CDR1 is LGHDT and CDR2 YNNKEL (reference sequence). This CDR3 contains 10 residues. Deletions cut 4 bases from V and 15 bases from J, with 10 bases between. Barcoded TCR alpha and TCR beta cDNA libraries with UMIs came from 5'RACE using constant-segment primers. TCRdb passed the 5' RACE reads through MiXCR, listing each CDR3 protein once. The sample includes about 360,000 distinct CDR3 sequences, 10% to 15% of them seen just once. The sample comes from a study of T-cell memory formation after mild COVID-19. As for the study in general: In these data, TCR clusters were largely donor specific. Study-wide findings and caveats: Clones shrinking from day 15 to 85 showed even CD4/CD8 mixes; later expanders tilted CD4+.

Sequenced material: PBMCs or a T cell subset sorted from them (not recorded which). This sequence originates from a man between 18 and 29 years old who had mild COVID-19 (a few samples of this study predate the infection). Cell type and time point are not known. The chain is built from TRBV3-1 and TRBJ2-1; D remains ambiguous. CDR3 bases: TGTGCCAGCAGCCCCCGGACGGTGTTCTTC. Its translation: CASSPRTVFF.